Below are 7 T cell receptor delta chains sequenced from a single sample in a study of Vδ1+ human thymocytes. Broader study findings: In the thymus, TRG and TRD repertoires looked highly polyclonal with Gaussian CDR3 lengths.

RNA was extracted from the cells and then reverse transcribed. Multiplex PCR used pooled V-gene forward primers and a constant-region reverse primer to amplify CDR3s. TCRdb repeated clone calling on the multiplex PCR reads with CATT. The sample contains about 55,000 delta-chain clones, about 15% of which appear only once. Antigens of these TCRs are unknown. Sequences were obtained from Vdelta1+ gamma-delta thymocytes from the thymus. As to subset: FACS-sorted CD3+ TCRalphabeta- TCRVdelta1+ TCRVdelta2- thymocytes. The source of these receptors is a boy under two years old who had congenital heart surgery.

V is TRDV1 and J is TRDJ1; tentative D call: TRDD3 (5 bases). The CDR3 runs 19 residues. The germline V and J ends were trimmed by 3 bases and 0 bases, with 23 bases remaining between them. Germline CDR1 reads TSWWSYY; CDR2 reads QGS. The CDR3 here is CALGDLPPGREAHTDKLIF. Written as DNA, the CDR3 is TGTGCTCTTGGGGACCTCCCGCCGGGGAGGGAGGCCCACACCGATAAACTCATCTTT.

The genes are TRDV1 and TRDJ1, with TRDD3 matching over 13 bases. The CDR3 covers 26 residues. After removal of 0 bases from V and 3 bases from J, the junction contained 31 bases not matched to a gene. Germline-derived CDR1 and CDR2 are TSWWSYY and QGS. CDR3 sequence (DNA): TGTGCTCTTGGGGAACTGCCCTACGCCCTCGTTCCGGACTGGGGGATACGCTATACCGATCCCGATAAACTCATCTTT. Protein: CALGELPYALVPDWGIRYTDPDKLIF.

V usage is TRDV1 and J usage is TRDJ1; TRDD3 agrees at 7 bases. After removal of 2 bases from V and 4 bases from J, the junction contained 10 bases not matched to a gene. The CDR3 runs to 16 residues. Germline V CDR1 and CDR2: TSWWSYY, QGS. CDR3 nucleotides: TGTGCTCTTGGGGAATGCTTAGTATGGGGATACGATAAACTCATCTTT. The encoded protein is CALGECLVWGYDKLIF.

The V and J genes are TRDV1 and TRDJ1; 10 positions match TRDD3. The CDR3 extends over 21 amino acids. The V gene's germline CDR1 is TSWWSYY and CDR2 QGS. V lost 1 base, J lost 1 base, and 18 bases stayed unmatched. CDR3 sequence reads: CALGERLIPGGYTEATDKLIF. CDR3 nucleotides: TGTGCTCTTGGGGAACGTCTTATTCCTGGGGGATATACAGAGGCCACCGATAAACTCATCTTT.

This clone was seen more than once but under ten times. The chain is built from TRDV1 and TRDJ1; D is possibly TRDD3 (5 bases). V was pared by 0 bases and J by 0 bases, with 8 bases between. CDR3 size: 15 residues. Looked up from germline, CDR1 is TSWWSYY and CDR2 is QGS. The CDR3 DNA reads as TGTGCTCTTGGGGAACTTCGGGATTACACCGATAAACTCATCTTT. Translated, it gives CALGELRDYTDKLIF.

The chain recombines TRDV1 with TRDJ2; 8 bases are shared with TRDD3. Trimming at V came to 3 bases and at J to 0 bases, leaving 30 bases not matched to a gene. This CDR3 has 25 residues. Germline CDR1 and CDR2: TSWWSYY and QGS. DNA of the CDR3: TGTGCTCTTGGGGATCCCCGATCCGCACTCGAATTTCTACTGGGGGTCGCCGCTTTGACAGCACAACTCTTCTTT. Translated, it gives CALGDPRSALEFLLGVAALTAQLFF.

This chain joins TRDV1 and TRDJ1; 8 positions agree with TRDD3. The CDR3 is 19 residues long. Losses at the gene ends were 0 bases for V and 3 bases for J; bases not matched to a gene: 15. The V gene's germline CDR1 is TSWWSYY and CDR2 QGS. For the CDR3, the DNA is TGTGCTCTTGGGGAACTATGGCCCCCCTGGGGATACCGGGCCGATAAACTCATCTTT. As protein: CALGELWPPWGYRADKLIF.